The 29 T cell receptor beta chains given below trace back to one sample, sequenced in a study of blood T cell repertoires in COVID-19. The protocol was immunoSEQ multiplex PCR, while the TCRdb copy is restricted to in-frame clones and leaves out a portion. The sample yields about 240,000 clones, nearly 90% seen once. The sample taken for sequencing was peripheral blood. The origin of the receptors is a woman in her 30s with acute or convalescent COVID-19.

The V call is TRBV5-6, the J call TRBJ2-6; 10 bases align to TRBD1. CDR1 SGHDT and CDR2 YYEEEE come from the germline V gene. The CDR3 is 16 residues long. The V and J ends lost 2 bases and 2 bases, in that order; junction bases with no gene match: 1. The CDR3: CASSFGQGAGANVLTF. Written as DNA, the CDR3 is TGTGCCAGCAGCTTCGGACAGGGGGCTGGGGCCAACGTCCTGACTTTC.

The rearrangement joins TRBV6-2 or TRBV6-3 to TRBJ2-7; tentative D call: TRBD1 (5 bases). Trimming stripped 5 bases from V and 7 bases from J, with 12 bases between. Germline loops: CDR1 MNHEY, CDR2 SVGEGT. The CDR3 spans 12 residues. The CDR3 region is CASSPGIGEQYF. CDR3 nucleotides: TGTGCCAGCAGTCCAGGGATTGGGGAGCAGTACTTC.

There are a few counts of this clone. CDR3 amino acids: CASSLGGRAITDTQYF. CDR3 nucleotide sequence: TGTGCCAGCAGCTTAGGTGGGAGGGCTATAACAGATACGCAGTATTTT. This chain connects TRBV7-2 to TRBJ2-3; 7 positions agree with TRBD2. The trim removed 1 base at V and 3 bases at J, leaving 7 bases unmatched. Germline CDR1 and CDR2: SGHTA and FQGNSA. The CDR3 consists of 16 residues.

This chain links TRBV29-1 with TRBJ1-1; 9 bases are a match to TRBD1. Germline-derived CDR1 and CDR2 are SQVTM and ANQGSEA. The CDR3 has 11 residues. The trim removed 7 bases at V and 4 bases at J, leaving 1 base unmatched. CDR3 nucleotides: TGCAGCGCGACAGGGGGCACTGAAGCTTTCTTT. Its protein is CSATGGTEAFF.

The chain couples TRBV6-5 to TRBJ1-5, with a weak D call TRBD1 (6 bases). The CDR3 has 13 residues. Trimming pared 10 bases from V and 1 base from J, leaving 11 bases between. CDR1 is MNHEY and CDR2 is SVGAGI in the germline V gene. This CDR3 reads CATRGGSNQPQHF. The CDR3 DNA is TGTGCCACCAGGGGAGGAAGCAATCAGCCCCAGCATTTT.

The V gene is TRBV9, the J gene TRBJ1-1; maybe TRBD1 (5 bases). Trimming left V 0 bases short and J 0 bases short, with 12 bases between. CDR3 length: 16 residues. Germline V gives CDR1 SGDLS, CDR2 YYNGEE. The CDR3 nucleotides read TGTGCCAGCAGCGTAGTGGCAGGGCTTGTGAACACTGAAGCTTTCTTT. This gives the protein CASSVVAGLVNTEAFF.

This clone was found once. The V call is TRBV5-4, the J call TRBJ1-2; the D is unclear. Germline CDR1 and CDR2: SGHNT and YYREEE (reference sequence). V lost 2 bases, J lost 7 bases, and 12 bases lay in between. CDR3 size: 13 residues. The DNA for the CDR3 is TGTGCCAGCAGCTTTCCGGGGATTCGTGGCTACACCTTC. This gives the protein CASSFPGIRGYTF.

The rearrangement links TRBV7-8 to TRBJ2-6, with D tentatively TRBD2 (5 bases). Germline loops: CDR1 SGHVS, CDR2 FQNEAQ. The V end was cut by 1 base, the J end by 4 bases, with 26 bases between. This CDR3 is built from 21 residues. CDR3 residues: CASSLVHGRAELLRGANVLTF. As DNA, the CDR3 is TGTGCCAGCAGCTTAGTACACGGGCGGGCGGAATTACTTAGGGGGGCCAACGTCCTGACTTTC.

The rearrangement uses TRBV30 and TRBJ2-7; TRBD1 is a possible D gene (6 bases). Looked up from germline, CDR1 is GTSNPN and CDR2 is SVGIG (reference sequence). CDR3 length: 15 amino acids. CDR3 sequence: CALSGDDRSSYEQYF. The CDR3 region has the DNA TGTGCACTCAGTGGGGATGACAGGAGCTCCTACGAGCAGTACTTC.

CDR3 DNA: TGTGCCAGCAGTCAGACTAGAGAGACCCAGTACTTC. Residues: CASSQTRETQYF. This chain links TRBV6-1 with TRBJ2-5; tentatively, D is TRBD2 (6 bases). The length of the CDR3 is 12 residues. Trimming stripped 5 bases from V and 4 bases from J, with 8 bases between. Looked up from germline, CDR1 is MNHNS and CDR2 is SASEGT.

The chain employs TRBV5-5 and TRBJ1-1; tentatively, D is TRBD1 (5 bases). Germline lookup yields CDR1 SGHKS and CDR2 YYEKEE (reference sequence). The CDR3 runs to 13 residues. Trimming pared 3 bases from V and 8 bases from J, leaving 14 bases between. The CDR3 spells CASSSGQSFEAFF. The CDR3 DNA reads as TGTGCCAGCAGCTCAGGGCAGAGTTTCGAAGCTTTCTTT.

This chain connects TRBV5-5 to TRBJ2-7; D might be TRBD1 (7 bases). The ends were cut back, 4 bases at V and 4 bases at J, with 24 bases in the middle. The germline CDR1 and CDR2 sequences are SGHKS and YYEKEE (reference sequence). This CDR3 is built from 17 residues. For the CDR3, the DNA is TGTGCCAGCAGCCAGGGGGGCCAAGTTGTACCTTGGTACGAGCAGTACTTC. Amino acid sequence: CASSQGGQVVPWYEQYF.

This chain uses TRBV25-1 with TRBJ1-3; D uncertain. CDR3 length equals 13 residues. V lost 9 bases and J 0 bases, leaving 9 bases between the germline ends. Germline CDR1 and CDR2: MGHDK and SYGVNS. CDR3 in amino acids: CASLESSGNTIYF. The CDR3 region has the DNA TGTGCCAGTCTGGAGAGCTCTGGAAACACCATATATTTT. The full variable domain, completed using reference TRBV25-1 and TRBJ1-3, is EADIYQTPRYLVIGTGKKITLECSQTMGHDKMYWYQQDPGMELHLIHYSYGVNSTEKGDLSSESTVSRIRTEHFPLTLESARPSHTSQYLCASLESSGNTIYFGEGSWLTVV.

V usage is TRBV27 and J usage is TRBJ1-5, with unresolved D. Germline V gene lookup returns CDR1 MNHEY and CDR2 SMNVEV (reference sequence). The CDR3 spans 13 residues. V lost 3 bases and J 6 bases, leaving 9 bases between the germline ends. As DNA, the CDR3 is TGTGCCAGCAGTTTTTATGGGAGTCAGCCCCAGCATTTT. Translation: CASSFYGSQPQHF.

J is TRBJ2-2 and V is TRBV7-9; maybe TRBD2 (5 bases). V was cut by 5 bases and J by 4 bases, with 17 bases left in between. From germline, CDR1 is SEHNR and CDR2 FQNEAQ (reference sequence). This CDR3 spans 16 amino acids. The CDR3 protein is CASSPLSGSPTGELFF. The CDR3 region has the DNA TGTGCCAGCAGCCCCCTTTCGGGGAGTCCCACCGGGGAGCTGTTTTTT.

The chain uses TRBV29-1 and TRBJ1-1, with D possibly matching TRBD1 (5 bases). The V gene's germline CDR1 is SQVTM and CDR2 ANQGSEA. V was clipped by 2 bases and J by 5 bases, with 9 bases between them. The CDR3 extends over 12 amino acids. Here the CDR3 reads CSVEWGETEAFF. Written as DNA, the CDR3 is TGCAGCGTTGAATGGGGGGAGACTGAAGCTTTCTTT.

The J gene is TRBJ2-1, the V gene TRBV9; TRBD2 agrees at 13 bases. Germline values: CDR1 SGDLS, CDR2 YYNGEE. The CDR3 loop spans 17 amino acids. V lost 6 bases and J lost 6; bases outside the gene matches: 12. The CDR3 DNA reads TGTGCCAGCAACAACGGGAAGGGACTAGCGGGGCTCAATGAGCAGTTCTTC. Protein: CASNNGKGLAGLNEQFF.

The chain joins TRBV30 to TRBJ1-5, with 9 bases that match TRBD1. CDR3 length: 14 amino acids. CDR1 is GTSNPN, CDR2 SVGIG, per germline (reference sequence). Losses at the gene ends were 4 bases for V and 4 bases for J; bases not matched to a gene: 5. CDR3 nucleotides: TGTGCCTGGAAGGGACAGGGTCGGAATCAGCCCCAGCATTTT. It yields the protein CAWKGQGRNQPQHF.

The chain combines TRBV11-3 with TRBJ1-4, with TRBD1 matching over 8 bases. Germline V gene data show CDR1 as SGHNT and CDR2 as YENEEA. CDR3 length: 15 amino acids. After removal of 5 bases from V and 5 bases from J, the junction contained 7 bases not matched to a gene. CDR3 sequence (DNA): TGTGCCAGCAGCGGACGGACAGGGCCAAATGAAAAACTGTTTTTT. Translating gives CASSGRTGPNEKLFF.

This rearrangement joins TRBV5-1 to TRBJ2-7; TRBD2 agrees at 11 bases. Germline lookup yields CDR1 SGHRS and CDR2 YFSETQ. The CDR3 loop spans 15 amino acids. The junction had 9 bases not matched to a gene; V was cut back by 5 bases and J by 5 bases. CDR3 sequence reads: CASRTSGTGENEQYF. DNA for the CDR3: TGCGCCAGCAGGACTAGCGGGACGGGTGAGAACGAGCAGTACTTC.

The chain has TRBV19 and TRBJ1-5; D not certain. There are 15 residues in the CDR3. Trimming took 3 bases from V and 4 from J, leaving 13 bases between them. CDR1 LNHDA and CDR2 SQIVND come from the germline V gene (reference sequence). The CDR3 sequence: CASSIFARSNQPQHF. Here the CDR3 DNA reads TGTGCCAGTAGTATTTTTGCCAGGTCGAATCAGCCCCAGCATTTT.

This chain joins TRBV6-5 and TRBJ2-7, with 9 bases lining up with TRBD1. The germline V gene has CDR1 MNHEY and CDR2 SVGAGI. Trimming removed 5 bases from V and 2 bases from J; junction bases left unmatched: 4. The CDR3 loop spans 14 amino acids. The DNA for the CDR3 is TGTGCCAGCAGTACCGGGACAGGGCCCTACGAGCAGTACTTC. It yields the protein CASSTGTGPYEQYF.

This clone was seen a handful of times. The chain couples TRBV29-1 to TRBJ1-1, with unresolved D. In germline, CDR1 is SQVTM, CDR2 ANQGSEA. Trimming cost V 3 bases and J 6 bases, with 17 bases left between them. The CDR3 sequence is 14 residues long. The CDR3 is CSVERALGWAEAFF. CDR3 DNA sequence: TGCAGCGTTGAGAGGGCCTTGGGGTGGGCTGAAGCTTTCTTT.

The genes are TRBV10-3 and TRBJ2-7; D is unresolved. This CDR3 has 12 amino acids. Germline values: CDR1 ENHRY, CDR2 SYGVKD. Trimming took off 0 bases at V and 3 bases at J, with 3 bases between the two ends. CDR3 DNA: TGTGCCATCAGTGAGTCTTACTACGAGCAGTACTTC. Translating it yields CAISESYYEQYF.

The gene calls are TRBV29-1 and TRBJ2-7; D might be TRBD1 (5 bases). From germline, CDR1 is SQVTM and CDR2 ANQGSEA. CDR3 length equals 9 residues. Trimming removed 4 bases from V and 12 bases from J, with 10 bases in between. This CDR3 reads CSVGGLPYF. In nucleotides, the CDR3 is TGCAGCGTTGGGGGCTTGCCGTACTTC.

The genes are TRBV30 and TRBJ2-7; 8 nucleotides agree with TRBD1. The V gene's germline CDR1 is GTSNPN and CDR2 SVGIG (reference sequence). Trimming at V came to 0 bases and at J to 3 bases, leaving 7 bases not matched to a gene. The CDR3 runs 15 residues. This chain's CDR3 is CAWSVWGTGIYEQYF. The CDR3 DNA sequence: TGTGCCTGGAGTGTTTGGGGGACAGGAATCTACGAGCAGTACTTC.

This CDR3 is CPVITRLEGYTF. The CDR3 nucleotides are TGTCCGGTAATCACGCGCCTGGAGGGCTACACCTTC. The genes are TRBV21-1 and TRBJ1-2. TRBV21-1 is described as a pseudogene. The CDR3 is made up of 12 amino acids.

Only one count was recorded for this clone. V and J are TRBV9 and TRBJ2-1, with D perhaps matching TRBD2 (6 bases). Germline assignment: CDR1 SGDLS and CDR2 YYNGEE. V lost 3 bases and J 2 bases, leaving 18 bases between the germline ends. The CDR3 spans 17 residues. CDR3 DNA: TGTGCCAGCAGCGCCCGTGGAGGGTCCGGTGCCTACAATGAGCAGTTCTTC. It specifies CASSARGGSGAYNEQFF.

The rearrangement joins TRBV5-4 to TRBJ2-7, with 7 bases identical to TRBD1. The germline V gene encodes CDR1 SGHNT and CDR2 YYREEE (reference sequence). V shed 4 bases, J shed 1 base, and the junction held 2 bases outside the gene matches. The length of the CDR3 is 13 residues. The CDR3 nucleotides are TGTGCCAGCAGCCCGACAGGGTCCTACGAGCAGTACTTC. Its translation: CASSPTGSYEQYF.